This T cell receptor beta chain was identified in a study of cytomegalovirus exposure and HLA in healthy donors listed by TCRdb under 2017. Broadly, across the study: In an earlier analysis of some 550 of the donors, roughly 300 Gb of sequence data and 90 million to 120 million unique TCR beta sequences from some 170 million T cells were reported. An early release covering roughly 580 HLA-typed donors comprised approximately 300 gigabases of sequencing data and some 79 million unique TCR sequences. Of the roughly 400 genotyped donors, approximately 83% fell in the genetic ancestry cluster associated with self-reported Caucasian donors. The study was designed to test whether signatures of past pathogen exposure could be identified by cataloging public T cell receptors. The T cell repertoires of about 700 subjects were profiled by immunosequencing and related to cytomegalovirus serostatus. Besides the first cohort of roughly 660 subjects, a separate validation cohort made up of 120 different subjects was used. To predict cytomegalovirus infection status, the study brought together high-throughput TCR immunosequencing, statistical association of individual TCRs with disease status, and machine learning. A later analysis re-analyzed previously published TCR beta repertoires from 666 donors and added high-resolution HLA genotyping to study TCR occurrence patterns. Rather than using new phenotypic data, the later analysis identified candidate immune exposures from TCR beta sequences and from how often those sequences occurred across donors. To decide whether each TCR beta V gene segment behaved as functional or pseudogenic, an earlier analysis of some 570 of the donors relied on high-throughput TCR beta sequencing. Donor age, sex, ethnicity and CMV serostatus were compiled together with the repertoire data. Genome-wide SNP genotypes for about 60% of the roughly 670 donors were used in a later genetic analysis, which treated that subset as a discovery cohort. All discovery cohort repertoires had been generated on a single sequencing platform. HLA typing covered class I and class II loci at four-digit resolution. The number of donors typed differed by locus, with 629-630 for A, B, C, DRB1 and DQB1, roughly 520 for DQA1, 600 to 610 for DPA1, and around 450 for DPB1. Four to six DR-DQ haplotypes were handled as single units for association and clustering, since linkage in the cohort was strong. On average, approximately 250,000 unique TCR beta nucleotide sequences were sequenced per donor among several hundred genotyped donors of the cohort, with about 19% of those sequences being non-productive. General study outcomes and caveats: In a later genetic analysis, fewer N-insertions in productive TCRs were reported among donors in an Asian-associated ancestry cluster than the approximately 670-donor mean. At a false discovery rate of 0.05, a later analysis linked about 17,000 TCR beta sequences to specific HLA alleles. The presence/absence analyses assumed that sequencing depth was roughly uniform across donors, and that assumption may not be true. When HLA alleles, especially DR and DQ, strongly co-occurred, TCR associations were difficult to assign to individual alleles. While some public TCRs were present in many individuals, most TCR sequences turned up only very rarely across donors. The 87-base-pair reads could not distinguish some IMGT-functional V segments, including TRBV6-2 and TRBV6-3, so those segments were excluded. According to a later analysis, TCR association rates differed among HLA loci, with DRB1 alleles showing the most associated TCRs and HLA-C alleles showing the fewest. The authors suggested that the approach could potentially be generalized to other disease states and immunological phenotypes. A further reported finding was that TCR beta sequences accurately predicted the HLA-A and HLA-B alleles for most subjects in the first cohort. A group of highly shared sequence variants was considered likely to be a technical artifact of the sequencing pipeline. Correlated functional status among segregating V segments might reflect linkage disequilibrium, but an unknown experimental factor could not be ruled out. A later analysis found that most CMV-associated TCR beta chains appeared HLA-restricted, with HLA associations seemingly driven largely by CMV exposure. In a later genetic analysis, a missense DCLRE1C variant was associated with V-gene and J-gene trimming of TCR beta chains, and the association was replicated in an independent cohort. The study listed 150 to 200 TCR beta chains as associated with cytomegalovirus. Compared with equally common non-associated chains, HLA-associated TCR beta chains in a later analysis were more clonally expanded and had lower generation probabilities. The classifier was reported to diagnose cytomegalovirus status with high specificity and sensitivity in both the original and validation cohorts. A later analysis reported that several top co-occurrence clusters appeared linked to parvovirus B19, influenza, CMV and Epstein-Barr virus. About 17 rarely observed V segments, including chromosome 9 orphons, were excluded from the earlier analysis of approximately 500 of the donors because counts were too low. Because some donors lacked HLA typing at each locus, the association tests relied only on the typed subset. In vitro tests confirmed that a few of the cytomegalovirus-associated TCR beta chains recognize cytomegalovirus antigens. An earlier analysis of approximately 540 of the donors showed that most TCR beta V segments appeared in productive rearrangements either about 87% or about 30% of the time, which broadly matched IMGT annotations. The only immune exposure information available for the cohort was CMV serostatus. This cohort had only TCR beta chains sequenced, and the lack of alpha or paired-chain data limited which features could be detected.

The cohort was made up of 650 to 700 healthy bone marrow donors. At the time of sampling, every cohort member was nominally healthy, though immune exposures that went unrecorded were likely present. The donor was CMV seronegative and was included in the group of 352 seronegative cohort members. Each donor provided a peripheral blood sample, and peripheral blood mononuclear cells were used for TCR beta sequencing. Genomic DNA extraction from the blood cell samples was performed with the Qiagen DNeasy Blood Extraction Kit. This clone was detected once. The target of this receptor is not known. The record has no base qualities; no much larger clone is one base away. Libraries were made using the immunoSEQ multiplex PCR assay. The multiplex PCR relied on a mix of 60 forward primers for TCR Vbeta segments and 13 reverse primers for TCR Jbeta segments. Amplification of the CDR3 region of rearranged TCR beta genes was performed with a multiplex PCR assay on genomic DNA. On the Illumina HiSeq System, the amplified TCR beta libraries were sequenced as 87-base-pair reads. The source study handled its data this way. Across the 670 or so repertoires, a later analysis counted 80 million or so unique TCR beta chains, roughly 11 million of which were shared by at least two donors. Raw reads were error-corrected and collapsed into unique sequences with a nearest-neighbor algorithm that merged closely related sequences to remove PCR and sequencing errors. To assign V, D and J gene segments, CDR3 sequences were aligned to IMGT reference sequences. For a sequence to be retained, a match of at least six nucleotides was required to both a V gene segment and a J gene segment. A rearrangement counted as productive if the CDR3 had no stop codons and remained in frame with V and J, and every other rearrangement counted as non-productive. CDR3 was defined according to IMGT convention as the region running from the second conserved V-encoded cysteine to the conserved J-encoded phenylalanine. The earlier analysis of 550 to 650 of the donors excluded any sequence lacking an unambiguous match to a single V gene segment. An earlier analysis of a few hundred of the donors called V segments functional above 56.7% productive rearrangements and segregating when the between-donor standard deviation exceeded 5%. A statistical classification framework was built for diagnosing cytomegalovirus status from the catalog of TCR beta chain sequences. In a later analysis, TCR nucleotide sequences were compared against IMGT/GENE-DB human TR gene sequences so that V and J genes could be assigned. In a later analysis, CDR3 sequences and most-parsimonious VDJ recombination scenarios were assigned using the TCRdist pipeline. A later analysis defined each TCR beta chain by its CDR3 amino acid sequence plus V-gene family, and excluded reads lacking a unique V-gene family. A later analysis removed 500 to 600 highly shared, low-generation-probability nucleotide sequences to deal with suspected cross-contamination and a sequencing artifact. In a later analysis, a clonal expansion index was calculated for each public chain from normalized within-repertoire ranks of inferred template counts. In a later analysis, generation probabilities were computed using a VDJ recombination model fitted to out-of-frame rearrangements, and the results were checked against IGoR. A later analysis scored TCR-TCR, TCR-HLA and TCR-CMV co-occurrence with hypergeometric tests, applying a repertoire-size bias correction to TCR pairs. To estimate false discovery rates, a later analysis permuted the HLA or CMV assignments 20 times. In a later analysis, co-occurring TCRs were grouped with DBSCAN, and TCRdist sequence similarity was added when clustering was performed within HLA-allele-positive subsets. Co-occurrence clustering excluded repertoires with fewer than 30,000 or more than 120,000 public chains, plus five with anomalous nucleotide sharing. This is the immuneACCESS table as TCRdb keeps it, with only in-frame sequences that have V and J called. A part of the clones is gone; compared with another copy, unresolved V genes explain less than half, and the rest is unexplained. Clonal size and the V and J genes are those of that table, whereas D and trimming came from the DNA. The sample contains about 120,000 clones, over 65% of them found a single time. In total, the top ten clones hold about 0.92% of the sample.

Counted from cysteine to phenylalanine, this CDR3 has 14 amino acids. Just CDR3 DNA is preserved here, 42 bases in frame from base 1. From a lookup of the germline V gene (reference sequence), CDR1 and CDR2 are MNHEY and SMNVEV. V loses 5 bases of germline sequence and J loses 4 bases, and the interval between the two ends is 15 bases. The clonotype comes from a woman aged 25 to 45 in good health and CMV-seronegative. The V and J segments used are TRBV27 and TRBJ2-7; a tentative D match to TRBD1 spans 6 bases. Sequenced sample: PBMCs. The DNA sequence reads TGTGCCAGCAGTAGCACCGGGACACATTACGAGCAGTACTTC. Its translation is CASSSTGTHYEQYF.